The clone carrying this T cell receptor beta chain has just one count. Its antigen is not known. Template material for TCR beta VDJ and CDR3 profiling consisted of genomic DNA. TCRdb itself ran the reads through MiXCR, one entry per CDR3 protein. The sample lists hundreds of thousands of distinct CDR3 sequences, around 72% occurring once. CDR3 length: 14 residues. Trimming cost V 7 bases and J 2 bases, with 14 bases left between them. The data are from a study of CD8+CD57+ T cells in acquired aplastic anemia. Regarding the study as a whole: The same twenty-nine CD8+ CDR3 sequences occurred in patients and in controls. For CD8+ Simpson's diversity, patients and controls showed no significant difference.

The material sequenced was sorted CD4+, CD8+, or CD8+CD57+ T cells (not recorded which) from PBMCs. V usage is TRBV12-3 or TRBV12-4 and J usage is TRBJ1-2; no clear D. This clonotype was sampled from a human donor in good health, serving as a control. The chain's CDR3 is CASNAVEANYGYTF. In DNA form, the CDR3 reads TGTGCCAGCAACGCCGTTGAGGCGAACTATGGCTACACCTTC.